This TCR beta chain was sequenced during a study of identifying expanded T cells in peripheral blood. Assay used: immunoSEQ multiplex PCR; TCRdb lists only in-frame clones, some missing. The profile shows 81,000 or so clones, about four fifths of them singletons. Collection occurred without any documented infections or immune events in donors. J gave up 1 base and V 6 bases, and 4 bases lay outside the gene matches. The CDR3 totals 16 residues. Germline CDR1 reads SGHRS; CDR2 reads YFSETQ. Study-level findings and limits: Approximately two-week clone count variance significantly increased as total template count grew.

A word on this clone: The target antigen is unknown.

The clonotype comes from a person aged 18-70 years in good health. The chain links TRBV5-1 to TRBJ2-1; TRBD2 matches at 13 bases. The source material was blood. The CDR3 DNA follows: TGCGCCAGCATCCGGACTAGCGGGAGTTCCTACAATGAGCAGTTCTTC. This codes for CASIRTSGSSYNEQFF. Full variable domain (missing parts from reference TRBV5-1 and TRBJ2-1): KAGVTQTPRYLIKTRGQQVTLSCSPISGHRSVSWYQQTPGQGLQFLFEYFSETQRNKGNFPGRFSGRQFSNSRSEMNVSTLELGDSALYLCASIRTSGSSYNEQFFGPGTRLTVL.